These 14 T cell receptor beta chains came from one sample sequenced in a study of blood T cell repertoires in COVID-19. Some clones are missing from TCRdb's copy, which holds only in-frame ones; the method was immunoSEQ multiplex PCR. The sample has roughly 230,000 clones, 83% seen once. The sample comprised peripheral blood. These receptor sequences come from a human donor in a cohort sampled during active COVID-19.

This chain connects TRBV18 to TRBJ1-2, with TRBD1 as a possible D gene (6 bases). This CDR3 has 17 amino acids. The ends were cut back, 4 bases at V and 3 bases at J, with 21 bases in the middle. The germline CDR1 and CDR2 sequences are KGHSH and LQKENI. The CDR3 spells CASSLAGQARRDYGYTF. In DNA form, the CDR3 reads TGTGCCAGCTCACTAGCGGGACAAGCGAGGAGGGACTATGGCTACACCTTC.

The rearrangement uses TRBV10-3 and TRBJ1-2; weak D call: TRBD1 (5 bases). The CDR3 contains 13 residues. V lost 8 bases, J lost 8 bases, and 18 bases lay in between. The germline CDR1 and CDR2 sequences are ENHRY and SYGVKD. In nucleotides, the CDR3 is TGTGCCATCTCGAAGGGGAATTGGAAAGGCTACACCTTC. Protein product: CAISKGNWKGYTF.

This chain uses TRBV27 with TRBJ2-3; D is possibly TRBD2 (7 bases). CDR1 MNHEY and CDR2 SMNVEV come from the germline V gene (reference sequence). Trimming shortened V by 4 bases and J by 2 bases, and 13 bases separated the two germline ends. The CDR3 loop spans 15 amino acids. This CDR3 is CASSSWGGATDTQYF. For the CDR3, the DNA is TGTGCCAGCAGTTCCTGGGGGGGGGCCACAGATACGCAGTATTTT.

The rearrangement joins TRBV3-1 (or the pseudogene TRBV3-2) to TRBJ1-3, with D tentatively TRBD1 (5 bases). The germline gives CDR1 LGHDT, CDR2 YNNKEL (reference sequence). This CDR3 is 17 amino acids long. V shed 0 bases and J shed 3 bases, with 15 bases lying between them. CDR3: CASSQDLTGGSGNTIYF. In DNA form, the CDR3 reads TGTGCCAGCAGCCAAGATCTCACGGGGGGAAGTGGAAACACCATATATTTT.

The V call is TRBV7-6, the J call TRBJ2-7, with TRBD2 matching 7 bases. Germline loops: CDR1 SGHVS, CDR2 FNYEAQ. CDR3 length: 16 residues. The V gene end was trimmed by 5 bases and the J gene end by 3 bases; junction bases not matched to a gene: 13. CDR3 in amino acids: CASSPRGTTRFYEQYF. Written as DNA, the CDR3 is TGTGCCAGCAGCCCCCGCGGGACTACCCGATTCTACGAGCAGTACTTC.

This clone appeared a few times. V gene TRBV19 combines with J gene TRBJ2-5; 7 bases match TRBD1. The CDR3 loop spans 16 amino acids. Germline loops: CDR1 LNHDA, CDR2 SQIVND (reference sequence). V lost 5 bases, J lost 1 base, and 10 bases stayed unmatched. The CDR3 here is CASSAGKGAGQETQYF. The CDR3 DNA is TGTGCCAGTAGTGCTGGTAAGGGGGCAGGCCAAGAGACCCAGTACTTC.

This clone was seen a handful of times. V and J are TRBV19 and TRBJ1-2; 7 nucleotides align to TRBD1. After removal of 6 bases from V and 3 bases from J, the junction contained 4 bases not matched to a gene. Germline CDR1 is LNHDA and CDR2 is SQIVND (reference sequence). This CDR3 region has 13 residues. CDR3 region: CASSFTGDYGYTF. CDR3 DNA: TGTGCCAGTAGCTTTACAGGGGACTATGGCTACACCTTC.

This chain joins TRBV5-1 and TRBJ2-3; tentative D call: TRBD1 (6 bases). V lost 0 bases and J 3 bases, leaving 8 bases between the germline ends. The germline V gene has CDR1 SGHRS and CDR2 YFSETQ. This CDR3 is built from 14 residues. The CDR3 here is CASSLERGTDTQYF. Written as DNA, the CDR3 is TGCGCCAGCAGCTTGGAGAGGGGGACAGATACGCAGTATTTT.

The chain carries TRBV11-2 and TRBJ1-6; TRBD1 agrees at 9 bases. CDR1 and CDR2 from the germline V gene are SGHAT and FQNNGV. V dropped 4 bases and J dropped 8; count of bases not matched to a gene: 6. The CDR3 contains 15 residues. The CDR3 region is CASSSWDRADSPLHF. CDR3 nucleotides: TGTGCCAGCAGCTCCTGGGACAGGGCTGATTCACCCCTCCACTTT.

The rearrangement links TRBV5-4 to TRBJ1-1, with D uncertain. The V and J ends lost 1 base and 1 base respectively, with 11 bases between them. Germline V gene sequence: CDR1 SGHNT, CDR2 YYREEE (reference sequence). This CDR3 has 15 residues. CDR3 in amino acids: CASSLSTGSNTEAFF. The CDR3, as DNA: TGTGCCAGCAGCTTGTCGACGGGGTCGAACACTGAAGCTTTCTTT.

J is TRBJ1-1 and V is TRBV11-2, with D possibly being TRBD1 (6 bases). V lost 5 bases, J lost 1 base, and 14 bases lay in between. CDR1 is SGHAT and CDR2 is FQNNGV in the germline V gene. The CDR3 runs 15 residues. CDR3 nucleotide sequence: TGTGCCAGCAGCCCCTGGGGGCGGGCGAACACTGAAGCTTTCTTT. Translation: CASSPWGRANTEAFF.

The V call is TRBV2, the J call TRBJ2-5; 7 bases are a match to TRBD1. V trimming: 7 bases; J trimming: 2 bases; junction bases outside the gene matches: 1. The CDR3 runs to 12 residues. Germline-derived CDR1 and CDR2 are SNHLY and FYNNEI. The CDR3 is CASNRGQETQYF. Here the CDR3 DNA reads TGTGCCAGCAACAGGGGACAAGAGACCCAGTACTTC.

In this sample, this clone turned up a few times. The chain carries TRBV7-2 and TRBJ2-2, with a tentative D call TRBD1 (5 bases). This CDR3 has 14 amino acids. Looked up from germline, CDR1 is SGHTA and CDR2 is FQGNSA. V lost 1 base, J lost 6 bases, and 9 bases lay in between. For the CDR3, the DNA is TGTGCCAGCAGCTTAGACAGGCTGTCCGGGGAGCTGTTTTTT. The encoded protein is CASSLDRLSGELFF.

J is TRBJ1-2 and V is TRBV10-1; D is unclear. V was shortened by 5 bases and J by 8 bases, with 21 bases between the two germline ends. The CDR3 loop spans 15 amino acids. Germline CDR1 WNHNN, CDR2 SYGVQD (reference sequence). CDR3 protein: CASSHSSGGRGGYTF. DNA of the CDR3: TGCGCCAGCAGTCATTCATCGGGAGGGAGAGGAGGCTACACCTTC.